This entry concerns a single T cell receptor (beta chain). This sample was included in a study of OX40 agonist ivuxolimab in advanced cancers. Background on the study: Patients with hepatocellular carcinoma, melanoma, renal cell or head and neck cancer made up the dose-escalation patients.

Clones were sequenced by immunoSEQ multiplex PCR, and TCRdb holds only the in-frame ones, with some missing. The data contain about 69,000 clones, 75% to 90% of them singletons. The V end was cut by 2 bases, the J end by 7 bases, with 12 bases between. This CDR3 is built from 14 residues. Looked up from germline, CDR1 is MNHEY and CDR2 is SMNVEV (reference sequence). V and J are TRBV27 and TRBJ1-5, with no clear D. This clonotype was obtained from an adult with an advanced solid tumor such as melanoma, head and neck, liver or kidney cancer. Here the sequenced sample was CD4+ or CD8+ T cells sorted from blood, taken in a trial of the OX40 agonist ivuxolimab. CDR3 sequence reads: CASSLLGGGQPQHF. The CDR3 nucleotides read TGTGCCAGCAGTTTACTGGGTGGCGGGCAGCCCCAGCATTTT.